The 21 T cell receptor beta chains listed next were all sequenced from one sample in a study of blood T cell repertoires in COVID-19. Here immunoSEQ multiplex PCR was the method, and the copy in TCRdb shows in-frame clones only, minus some. The sample contains 250,000 or so clones, about 89% of which appear only once. The sample taken for sequencing was peripheral blood. The receptor source for this set is a woman between 40 and 50 years old who had recovered from COVID-19.

V usage is TRBV19 and J usage is TRBJ2-1, with 10 bases lining up with TRBD1. The CDR3 extends over 15 amino acids. Germline lookup yields CDR1 LNHDA and CDR2 SQIVND (reference sequence). The V and J ends lost 2 bases and 8 bases, in that order; junction bases with no gene match: 6. CDR3 sequence: CASSILRDRGYEQFF. Written as DNA, the CDR3 is TGTGCCAGTAGTATACTCCGGGACAGGGGATATGAGCAGTTCTTC.

J is TRBJ2-7 and V is TRBV20-1; no reliable D call. Trimming left V 3 bases short and J 2 bases short, with 11 bases between. Germline V gives CDR1 DFQATT, CDR2 SNEGSKA (reference sequence). The CDR3 length is 13 residues. The CDR3 loop is CSASSPPAYEQYF. The CDR3 nucleotides are TGCAGTGCTAGTAGCCCACCCGCCTACGAGCAGTACTTC.

The chain recombines TRBV7-6 with TRBJ2-1, with 8 bases matching TRBD2. The CDR3 is made up of 17 amino acids. The germline V gene encodes CDR1 SGHVS and CDR2 FNYEAQ. V lost 5 bases, J lost 7 bases, and 16 bases stayed unmatched. The CDR3 sequence is CASSPRTSQPPPNEQFF. CDR3 nucleotide sequence: TGTGCCAGCAGCCCCCGGACTAGCCAACCCCCGCCGAATGAGCAGTTCTTC. The whole variable domain, remainder taken from reference TRBV7-6 and TRBJ2-1, is GAGVSQSPRYKVTKRGQDVALRCDPISGHVSLYWYRQALGQGPEFLTYFNYEAQQDKSGLPNDRFSAERPEGSISTLTIQRTEQRDSAMYRCASSPRTSQPPPNEQFFGPGTRLTVL.

This chain joins TRBV6-6 and TRBJ2-1; a weak D match, TRBD2 (7 bases). CDR3 length: 11 amino acids. V lost 8 bases to trimming and J lost 8 bases, with 10 bases between them. CDR1 MNHNY and CDR2 SVGAGI come from the germline V gene (reference sequence). CDR3 DNA sequence: TGTGCCAGCCTAGGGGGGGATGAGCAGTTCTTC. As protein: CASLGGDEQFF.

This chain connects TRBV2 to TRBJ1-6, with TRBD1 matching over 7 bases. The CDR3 length is 20 residues. V gave up 3 bases and J gave up 4 bases; unmatched junction bases: 18. Per germline, CDR1 SNHLY and CDR2 FYNNEI. The CDR3 here is CASSDIRPIKGGLYNSPLHF. The CDR3 nucleotides read TGTGCCAGCAGTGACATCCGGCCTATCAAAGGGGGCCTATATAATTCACCCCTCCACTTT.

This clone appeared a few times. The V gene is TRBV2, the J gene TRBJ1-6; D gene uncertain. Trimming stripped 6 bases from V and 8 bases from J, with 11 bases between. Germline CDR1 SNHLY, CDR2 FYNNEI. The CDR3 sequence is 13 residues long. CDR3 DNA: TGTGCCAGCAGGGGAGACGGTGATTCACCCCTCCACTTT. Translation: CASRGDGDSPLHF.

The chain employs TRBV6-1 and TRBJ1-5; 8 positions match TRBD1. V shed 4 bases and J 5 bases; nucleotides not matched to a gene: 10. CDR3 length: 16 amino acids. The V gene's germline CDR1 is MNHNS and CDR2 SASEGT. For the CDR3, the DNA is TGTGCCAGCAGTGGATCCAGGGGGCGTCAATATCAGCCCCAGCATTTT. Amino acids: CASSGSRGRQYQPQHF.

This chain joins TRBV30 and TRBJ2-1; D ambiguous. V lost 0 bases and J lost 9, with 15 bases in between. The CDR3 has 14 amino acids. Germline loops: CDR1 GTSNPN, CDR2 SVGIG (reference sequence). The CDR3 nucleotides are TGTGCCTGGAGTGTACCGGCTAGTCTTCGTGAGCAGTTCTTC. Residues: CAWSVPASLREQFF. Using reference TRBV30 and TRBJ2-1 for the parts outside the CDR3, the full variable domain is SQTIHQWPATLVQPVGSPLSLECTVEGTSNPNLYWYRQAAGRGLQLLFYSVGIGQISSEVPQNLSASRPQDRQFILSSKKLLLSDSGFYLCAWSVPASLREQFFGPGTRLTVL.

The chain links TRBV5-5 to TRBJ1-1, with a weak D call TRBD1 (5 bases). This CDR3 is built from 16 residues. Germline-derived CDR1 and CDR2 are SGHKS and YYEKEE (reference sequence). Trimming stripped 4 bases from V and 2 bases from J, with 18 bases between. The CDR3 DNA is TGTGCCAGCAGCCCCTCGGGGGTGCAGCTAAACACTGAAGCTTTCTTT. This codes for CASSPSGVQLNTEAFF.

The V and J genes are TRBV9 and TRBJ1-6, with 10 nucleotides matching TRBD1. The CDR3 sequence is 16 residues long. The V gene end was trimmed by 4 bases and the J gene end by 6 bases; junction bases not matched to a gene: 7. CDR1 is SGDLS and CDR2 is YYNGEE in the germline V gene. CDR3 region: CASSNEWTGGNSPLHF. The CDR3 bases are TGTGCCAGCAGCAACGAATGGACAGGGGGTAATTCACCCCTCCACTTT.

This chain links TRBV21-1 with TRBJ2-7; TRBD2 was called by the table and not checked on the DNA. TRBV21-1 is recorded as a pseudogene. The CDR3 sequence is 11 residues long. CDR3 residues: CATKLPYEQYF. The CDR3 DNA reads as TGTGCCACCAAACTCCCCTACGAGCAGTACTTC.

The rearrangement links TRBV19 to TRBJ1-5; D remains unclear. Trimming left V 1 base short and J 6 bases short, with 10 bases between. Looked up from germline, CDR1 is LNHDA and CDR2 is SQIVND (reference sequence). The CDR3 is 14 residues long. CDR3 loop: CASSIAGIGQPQHF. In DNA form, the CDR3 reads TGTGCCAGTAGTATAGCGGGTATCGGTCAGCCCCAGCATTTT.

This sequence joins TRBV19 and TRBJ2-7; tentatively, D is TRBD2 (6 bases). The CDR3 is 15 residues long. V was clipped by 8 bases and J by 2 bases, with 19 bases between them. The germline gives CDR1 LNHDA, CDR2 SQIVND (reference sequence). In DNA, the CDR3 is TGTGCCAGTTCCCCCGGGGCGGGAATCGCCTACGAGCAGTACTTC. It specifies CASSPGAGIAYEQYF.

The gene calls are TRBV19 and TRBJ2-2; D may be TRBD1 (5 bases). Trimming cost V 6 bases and J 6 bases, with 14 bases left between them. CDR3 size: 14 residues. Per germline, CDR1 LNHDA and CDR2 SQIVND (reference sequence). In nucleotides, the CDR3 is TGTGCCAGTAGACCAGGCAGGGATGCCGGGGAGCTGTTTTTT. Translation: CASRPGRDAGELFF.

The chain employs TRBV21-1 and TRBJ1-5; the DNA was not used to check the table's D call, TRBD1. TRBV21-1 is termed a pseudogene. There are 17 residues in the CDR3. The CDR3 sequence is CASRDTEHPYSNQPQHF. For the CDR3, the DNA is TGTGCCAGCAGGGACACCGAACACCCTTATAGCAATCAGCCCCAGCATTTT.

CDR3 DNA sequence: TGTGCCTGGAAAGGTGACAGGGGTTTCGGAAACACCATATATTTT. Protein product: CAWKGDRGFGNTIYF. The chain combines TRBV30 with TRBJ1-3, with 8 bases that match TRBD1. The CDR3 totals 15 residues. Germline V lookup: CDR1 GTSNPN, CDR2 SVGIG (reference sequence). J lost 4 bases, V lost 4 bases, and 9 bases had no gene match.

The V gene is TRBV30, the J gene TRBJ1-4; 7 positions match TRBD1. Germline CDR1 is GTSNPN and CDR2 is SVGIG (reference sequence). Losses at the gene ends were 4 bases for V and 4 bases for J; bases not matched to a gene: 6. The length of the CDR3 is 14 residues. As DNA, the CDR3 is TGTGCCTGGACCCCGGGACAGATTAATGAAAAACTGTTTTTT. Its protein product is CAWTPGQINEKLFF.

This clone has just a few counts. The chain has TRBV24-1 and TRBJ1-5; perhaps TRBD1 as D (5 bases). This CDR3 is 13 amino acids long. Germline-derived CDR1 and CDR2 are KGHDR and SFDVKD. Trimming removed 7 bases at V and 6 bases at J, with 12 bases between. CDR3 region: CATSATASQPQHF. For the CDR3, the DNA is TGTGCCACCAGCGCGACAGCGAGTCAGCCCCAGCATTTT.

J is TRBJ2-7 and V is TRBV27, with a tentative D call TRBD2 (5 bases). The CDR3 has 11 amino acids. Trimming pared 8 bases from V and 5 bases from J, leaving 10 bases between. The germline V gene has CDR1 MNHEY and CDR2 SMNVEV (reference sequence). CDR3 sequence reads: CASWAGNEQYF. The CDR3 DNA reads as TGTGCCAGCTGGGCGGGTAACGAGCAGTACTTC.

This chain connects TRBV10-2 to TRBJ2-1, with 12 bases fitting TRBD2. CDR1 WSHSY and CDR2 SAAADI come from the germline V gene. The CDR3 runs 16 residues. J was trimmed by 7 bases and V by 3 bases; bases with no gene match: 7. CDR3 DNA sequence: TGCGCCAGCAGTGACCCGGGACTAGCGGGTTCAAATGAGCAGTTCTTC. Protein product: CASSDPGLAGSNEQFF.

The chain couples TRBV30 to TRBJ2-3; D ambiguous. The CDR3 spans 12 residues. V lost 0 bases to trimming and J lost 6 bases, with 7 bases between them. Germline V CDR1 and CDR2: GTSNPN, SVGIG (reference sequence). This chain's CDR3 is CAWSVLVDTQYF. The DNA of the CDR3 is TGTGCCTGGAGTGTACTGGTGGATACGCAGTATTTT.